The 2 T cell receptor beta chains presented below share a single source sample, sequenced in a study of blood T cell repertoires in COVID-19. TCRdb's table, derived via immunoSEQ multiplex PCR, lists solely in-frame clones and lacks some. The sample yields fewer than 150,000 clones, approximately 78% seen once. Sequencing input: peripheral blood. These receptors were obtained from a woman older than 75 with acute or convalescent COVID-19.

The chain combines TRBV5-6 with TRBJ1-6, with D perhaps TRBD1 (5 bases). This CDR3 is built from 15 residues. Trimming stripped 6 bases from V and 5 bases from J, with 15 bases between. Per the germline V gene, CDR1 is SGHDT and CDR2 is YYEEEE. CDR3 sequence reads: CASTRRGIDNSPLHF. For the CDR3, the DNA is TGTGCCAGCACCCGTCGGGGGATAGATAATTCACCCCTCCACTTT.

This chain uses TRBV5-1 with TRBJ2-1, with D possibly being TRBD1 (5 bases). CDR1 SGHRS and CDR2 YFSETQ come from the germline V gene. This CDR3 spans 15 amino acids. V was trimmed by 1 base and J by 4 bases, leaving 12 bases between them. The CDR3 coding sequence is TGCGCCAGCAGCTTGAGCCGAGGACATTACAATGAGCAGTTCTTC. Translation gives CASSLSRGHYNEQFF.